The rows below give T cell receptor beta chains drawn from one sample of a study. TCRdb reprocessed the RT-PCR reads via MiXCR and lists one record per CDR3 protein. This table has about 700,000 distinct CDR3 sequences, around 14% appearing once. Sample: memory CD4+ T cells from blood. These receptors all come from a female donor in good health, serving as a healthy control. The CDR3 runs from the conserved cysteine through the conserved F or W. The order of the fields is J gene, clone size, V gene, D gene, CDR3 protein, CDR3 DNA. D genes are given only for firm matches. Clone size is not always given. Where it is, it says once, few, many or a class for expanded clones.

>TRBJ2-5|NA|TRBV5-1|NA
CASAPSESRETQYF
TGCGCCAGCGCACCCTCCGAGAGCCGGGAGACCCAGTACTTC
>TRBJ2-3|NA|TRBV20-1|TRBD2
CSASQRGVADTQYF
TGCAGTGCTAGTCAGCGGGGGGTCGCAGATACGCAGTATTTT
>TRBJ2-7|many|TRBV12-3/TRBV12-4|NA
CASSWSISYEQYF
TGTGCCAGCAGTTGGAGCATCTCCTACGAGCAGTACTTC
>TRBJ1-4|few|TRBV6-2/TRBV6-3|NA
CASGSTARGQNEKLFF
TGTGCCAGCGGATCAACTGCCCGGGGGCAAAATGAAAAACTGTTTTTT
>TRBJ1-2|NA|TRBV20-1|NA
CSAGQSSNYGYTF
TGCAGTGCGGGACAAAGTTCTAACTATGGCTACACCTTC
>TRBJ2-3|NA|TRBV27|NA
CASSFGEINEQYF
TGTGCCAGCAGTTTCGGGGAGATCAATGAGCAGTATTTT
>TRBJ2-1|few|TRBV4-1|TRBD1
CASSSGQGTTQNEQFF
TGCGCCAGCAGTTCCGGACAGGGGACTACCCAAAATGAGCAGTTCTTC
>TRBJ2-7|few|TRBV5-1|TRBD2
CASTRDPGLEKAEQYF
TGCGCCAGCACCAGAGACCCGGGACTAGAGAAGGCCGAGCAGTACTTC
>TRBJ2-5|few|TRBV2|NA
CASRRDTQETQYF
TGTGCCAGCCGACGGGACACCCAAGAGACCCAGTACTTC
>TRBJ1-1|few|TRBV9|NA
CASSPQDGGTEAFF
TGTGCCAGCAGCCCCCAGGACGGGGGCACTGAAGCTTTCTTT
>TRBJ1-5|few|TRBV5-1|NA
CASSSGEYSNQPQHF
TGCGCCAGCAGCTCGGGAGAGTATAGCAATCAGCCCCAGCATTTT
>TRBJ2-3|NA|TRBV6-2/TRBV6-3|NA
CASSYPDQGSLRRDTQYF
TGTGCCAGCAGTTACCCGGACCAGGGGTCTTTGAGGAGAGATACGCAGTATTTT
>TRBJ2-7|few|TRBV4-1|NA
CASSQAGTSSYEQYF
TGCGCCAGCAGCCAAGCAGGGACTTCCTCCTACGAGCAGTACTTC
>TRBJ2-2|many|TRBV12-3/TRBV12-4|NA
CASSPGVRELFF
TGTGCCAGCAGCCCCGGGGTCCGGGAGCTGTTTTTT
>TRBJ2-3|few|TRBV29-1|NA
CSVEVREDTQYF
TGCAGCGTTGAAGTACGGGAAGATACGCAGTATTTT
>TRBJ1-1|many|TRBV5-1|TRBD1
CASSQGTANTEAFF
TGCGCCAGCAGCCAAGGGACAGCCAACACTGAAGCTTTCTTT
>TRBJ1-1|few|TRBV4-1|NA
CASSQDLGGRAAEAFF
TGCGCCAGCAGCCAAGATCTGGGGGGACGTGCGGCTGAAGCTTTCTTT
>TRBJ1-1|NA|TRBV20-1|NA
CSARDSGGAKVWITTEAFF
TGCAGTGCTAGAGATTCCGGGGGCGCAAAAGTATGGATTACAACTGAAGCTTTCTTT
>TRBJ2-1|NA|TRBV20-1|NA
CSADGHRSYNEQFF
TGCAGTGCCGACGGTCACCGTTCCTACAATGAGCAGTTCTTC
>TRBJ1-4|few|TRBV11-2|NA
CASSSDSATNEKLFF
TGTGCCAGCAGCTCGGACAGTGCAACTAATGAAAAACTGTTTTTT
>TRBJ2-1|few|TRBV28|NA
CASSSVDEQFF
TGTGCCAGCAGTTCAGTGGATGAGCAGTTCTTC
>TRBJ1-6|many|TRBV20-1|TRBD1
CSARGTTGGSDSPLHF
TGCAGTGCTAGGGGCACGACAGGGGGATCTGATTCACCCCTCCACTTT
>TRBJ2-7|many|TRBV20-1|NA
CSARDGQVNFGF
TGCAGTGCTAGAGATGGGCAGGTAAATTTCGGCTTC
>TRBJ2-1|few|TRBV7-2|NA
CASSFQRSLDEQFF
TGTGCCAGCAGCTTCCAGCGGTCCCTTGATGAGCAGTTCTTC
>TRBJ1-5|few|TRBV6-2/TRBV6-3|TRBD1
CASSYYPGQGEGSNQPQHF
TGTGCCAGCAGTTACTACCCGGGACAGGGGGAAGGCAGCAATCAGCCCCAGCATTTT
>TRBJ1-1|few|TRBV7-9|TRBD1
CASSLLTGGGTEAFF
TGTGCCAGCAGCCTACTCACAGGGGGTGGAACTGAAGCTTTCTTT
>TRBJ1-1|NA|TRBV20-1|NA
CSAQRGMNTEAFF
TGCAGTGCTCAAAGAGGGATGAACACTGAAGCTTTCTTT
>TRBJ1-4|NA|TRBV7-2|NA
CASSLDGTVGEKLFF
TGTGCCAGCAGCTTAGACGGGACTGTGGGCGAAAAACTGTTTTTT
>TRBJ1-4|NA|TRBV20-1|TRBD1
CSAPGTGDGYEKLFF
TGCAGTGCCCCCGGGACAGGGGATGGTTATGAAAAACTGTTTTTT
>TRBJ1-2|NA|TRBV7-3|NA
CASSLTLGAPETF
TGTGCCAGCAGCTTAACGTTAGGCGCCCCCGAGACCTTC
>TRBJ2-5|many|TRBV12-3/TRBV12-4|NA
CASLRQQETQYF
TGTGCCTCCTTGCGGCAGCAAGAGACCCAGTACTTC
>TRBJ1-1|NA|TRBV10-3|NA
CAISESSPRDTEAFF
TGTGCCATCAGTGAGTCGTCTCCCCGGGACACTGAAGCTTTCTTT
>TRBJ1-2|few|TRBV27|NA
CASSFASNYGYTF
TGTGCCAGCAGTTTTGCTTCTAACTATGGCTACACCTTC
>TRBJ2-2|NA|TRBV5-1|NA
CASSSGAWTERTGELFF
TGCGCCAGCAGCTCGGGGGCGTGGACAGAAAGAACCGGGGAGCTGTTTTTT
>TRBJ1-1|few|TRBV7-3|TRBD1
CASSPGTGEGAEAFF
TGTGCCAGCAGCCCCGGGACAGGGGAAGGGGCTGAAGCTTTCTTT
>TRBJ1-5|NA|TRBV7-2|NA
CASSLRSGGHSNQPQHF
TGTGCCAGCAGCTTAAGGTCGGGGGGACATAGCAATCAGCCCCAGCATTTT
>TRBJ2-3|few|TRBV5-4|TRBD2
CASSLGGSGLTDTQYF
TGTGCCAGCAGCTTGGGAGGTAGCGGGCTCACAGATACGCAGTATTTT
>TRBJ1-5|NA|TRBV24-1|NA
CATRRDGDQPQHF
TGTGCCACCAGGCGGGACGGCGATCAGCCCCAGCATTTT
>TRBJ1-4|few|TRBV20-1|NA
CSARDRVGGEKLFF
TGCAGTGCTAGAGATCGTGTGGGGGGCGAAAAACTGTTTTTT
>TRBJ2-5|NA|TRBV9|NA
CASSANIGAGETQYF
TGTGCCAGCAGCGCAAATATAGGGGCGGGAGAGACCCAGTACTTC
>TRBJ1-5|many|TRBV7-3|TRBD1
CASSSRFRDRVQPQHF
TGTGCCAGCAGCTCCCGGTTCCGGGACAGGGTTCAGCCCCAGCATTTT
>TRBJ2-2|many|TRBV29-1|TRBD1
CSVRGQDNTGELFF
TGCAGCGTTCGCGGACAGGACAACACCGGGGAGCTGTTTTTT
>TRBJ2-1|many|TRBV29-1|NA
CSADSGYNEQFF
TGCAGCGCCGATTCAGGTTACAATGAGCAGTTCTTC
>TRBJ1-1|many|TRBV6-5|TRBD1
CASSLPGQVNTEAFF
TGTGCCAGCAGTCTGCCGGGACAGGTGAACACTGAAGCTTTCTTT
>TRBJ2-3|many|TRBV5-6|NA
CASSYTLHTDTQYF
TGTGCCAGCAGTTACACCCTGCACACAGATACGCAGTATTTT
>TRBJ1-2|few|TRBV5-6|NA
CASSLFVFFDYGYTF
TGTGCCAGCAGCTTGTTCGTGTTTTTTGACTATGGCTACACCTTC
>TRBJ2-2|many|TRBV6-5|TRBD2
CASSSPREAESSTGELFF
TGTGCCAGCAGCTCTCCCCGGGAGGCGGAGAGTAGCACCGGGGAGCTGTTTTTT
>TRBJ1-1|few|TRBV5-1|NA
CASSFVGENTEAFF
TGCGCCAGCAGCTTCGTGGGGGAGAACACTGAAGCTTTCTTT
>TRBJ2-4|few|TRBV7-2|NA
CASSLALVGGWNIQYF
TGTGCCAGCAGCTTAGCCCTTGTGGGGGGCTGGAACATTCAGTACTTC
>TRBJ1-6|many|TRBV12-3/TRBV12-4|TRBD1
CASTTGTDYSPLHF
TGTGCCAGCACCACCGGGACAGATTATTCACCCCTCCACTTT
>TRBJ2-1|few|TRBV28|NA
CASTPLEISYNEQFF
TGTGCCAGCACACCCCTTGAGATCTCCTACAATGAGCAGTTCTTC
>TRBJ2-7|few|TRBV12-3/TRBV12-4|TRBD1
CASRRGTAKAYEQYF
TGTGCCAGCAGACGAGGGACAGCGAAAGCCTACGAGCAGTACTTC
>TRBJ1-5|NA|TRBV7-8|TRBD1
CASREQPGQGGQPQHF
TGTGCCAGCAGGGAACAACCGGGACAGGGAGGCCAGCCCCAGCATTTT
>TRBJ2-3|few|TRBV5-1|TRBD2
CASSSGYSGRDTQYF
TGCGCCAGCAGCTCGGGTTATAGCGGGAGGGATACGCAGTATTTT
>TRBJ2-4|many|TRBV28|NA
CASSSVADPTRDIQYF
TGTGCCAGCAGTTCCGTAGCGGATCCAACGAGGGACATTCAGTACTTC